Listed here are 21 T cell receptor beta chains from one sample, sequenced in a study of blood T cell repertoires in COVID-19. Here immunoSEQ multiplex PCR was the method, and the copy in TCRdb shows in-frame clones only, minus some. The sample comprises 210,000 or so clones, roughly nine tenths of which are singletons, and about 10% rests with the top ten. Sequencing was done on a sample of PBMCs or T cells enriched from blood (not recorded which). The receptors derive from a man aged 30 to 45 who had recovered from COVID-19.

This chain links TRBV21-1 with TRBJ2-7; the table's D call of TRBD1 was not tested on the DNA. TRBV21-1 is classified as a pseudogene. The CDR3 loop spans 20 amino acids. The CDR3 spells CASIKWAPTGVVPLGYEQYF. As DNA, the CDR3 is TGTGCCAGCATAAAATGGGCCCCCACAGGGGTGGTGCCCCTAGGGTACGAGCAGTACTTC.

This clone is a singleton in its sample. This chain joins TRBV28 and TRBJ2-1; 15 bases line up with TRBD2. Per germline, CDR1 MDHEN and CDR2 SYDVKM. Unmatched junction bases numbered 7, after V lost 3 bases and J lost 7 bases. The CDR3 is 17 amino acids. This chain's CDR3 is CASSFQTGLAGGNEQFF. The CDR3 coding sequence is TGTGCCAGCAGTTTCCAAACGGGACTAGCGGGAGGAAATGAGCAGTTCTTC.

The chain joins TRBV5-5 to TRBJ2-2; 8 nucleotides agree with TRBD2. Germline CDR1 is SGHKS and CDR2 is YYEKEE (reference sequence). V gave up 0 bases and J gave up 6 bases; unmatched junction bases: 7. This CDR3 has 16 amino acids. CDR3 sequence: CASSLVGLVFPGELFF. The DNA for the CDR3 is TGTGCCAGCAGCTTGGTGGGACTAGTTTTTCCCGGGGAGCTGTTTTTT.

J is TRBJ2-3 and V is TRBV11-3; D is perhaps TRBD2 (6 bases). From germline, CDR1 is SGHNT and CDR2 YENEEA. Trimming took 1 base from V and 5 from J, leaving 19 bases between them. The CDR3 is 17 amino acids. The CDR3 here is CASSLGVLASPEDTQYF. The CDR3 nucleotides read TGTGCCAGCAGCTTAGGCGTACTAGCCTCCCCCGAAGATACGCAGTATTTT. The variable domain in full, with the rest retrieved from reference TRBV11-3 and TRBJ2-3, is EAGVVQSPRYKIIEKKQPVAFWCNPISGHNTLYWYLQNLGQGPELLIRYENEEAVDDSQLPKDRFSAERLKGVDSTLKIQPAELGDSAVYLCASSLGVLASPEDTQYFGPGTRLTVL.

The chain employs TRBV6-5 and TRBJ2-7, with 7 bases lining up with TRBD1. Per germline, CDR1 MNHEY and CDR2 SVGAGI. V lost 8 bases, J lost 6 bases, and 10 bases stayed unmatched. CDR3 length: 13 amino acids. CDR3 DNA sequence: TGTGCCAGCCAAACAGGGGCCCTACGCGAGCAGTACTTC. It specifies CASQTGALREQYF.

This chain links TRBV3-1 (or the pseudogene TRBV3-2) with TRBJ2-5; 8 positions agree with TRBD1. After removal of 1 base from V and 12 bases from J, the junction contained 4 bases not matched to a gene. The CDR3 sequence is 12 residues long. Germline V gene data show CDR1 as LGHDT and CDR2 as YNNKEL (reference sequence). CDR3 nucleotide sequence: TGTGCCAGCAGCCAAGGCCCGACAGGGGAGTACTTC. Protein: CASSQGPTGEYF.

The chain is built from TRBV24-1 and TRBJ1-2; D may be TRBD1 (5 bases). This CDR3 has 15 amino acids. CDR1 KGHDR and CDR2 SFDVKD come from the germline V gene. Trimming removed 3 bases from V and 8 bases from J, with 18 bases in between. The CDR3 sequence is CATSDTAGLRGGYTF. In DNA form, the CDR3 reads TGTGCCACCAGTGATACCGCGGGACTACGGGGAGGCTACACCTTC.

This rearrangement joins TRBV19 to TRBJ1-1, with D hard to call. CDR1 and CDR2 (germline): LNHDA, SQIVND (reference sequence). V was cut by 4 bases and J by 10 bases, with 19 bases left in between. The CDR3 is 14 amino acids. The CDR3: CASSTFISSRGAFF. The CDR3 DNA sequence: TGTGCCAGTAGTACCTTTATAAGTAGCCGAGGAGCTTTCTTT. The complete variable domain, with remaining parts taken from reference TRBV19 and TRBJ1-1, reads DGGITQSPKYLFRKEGQNVTLSCEQNLNHDAMYWYRQDPGQGLRLIYYSQIVNDFQKGDIAEGYSVSREKKESFPLTVTSAQKNPTAFYLCASSTFISSRGAFFGQGTRLTVV.

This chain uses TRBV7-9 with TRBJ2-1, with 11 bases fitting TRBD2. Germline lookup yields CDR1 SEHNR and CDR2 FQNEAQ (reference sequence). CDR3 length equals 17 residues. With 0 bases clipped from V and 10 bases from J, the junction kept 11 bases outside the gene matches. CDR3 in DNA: TGTGCCAGCAGCTTAGCGCTTCTTAGCGGGAGGGCCCGGGAGCAGTTCTTC. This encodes CASSLALLSGRAREQFF.

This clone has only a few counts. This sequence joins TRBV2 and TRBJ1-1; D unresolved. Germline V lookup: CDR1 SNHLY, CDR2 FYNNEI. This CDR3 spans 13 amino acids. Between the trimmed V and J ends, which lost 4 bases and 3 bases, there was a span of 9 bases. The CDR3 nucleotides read TGTGCCAGCAGTGGTAGGAGGGACACTGAAGCTTTCTTT. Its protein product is CASSGRRDTEAFF.

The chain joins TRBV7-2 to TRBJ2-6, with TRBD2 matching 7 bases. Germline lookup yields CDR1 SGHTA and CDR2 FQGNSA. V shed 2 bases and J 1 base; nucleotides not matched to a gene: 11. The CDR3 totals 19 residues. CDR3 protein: CASSLQGGVVVSGANVLTF. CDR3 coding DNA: TGTGCCAGCAGCTTACAGGGAGGGGTTGTAGTTTCTGGGGCCAACGTCCTGACTTTC.

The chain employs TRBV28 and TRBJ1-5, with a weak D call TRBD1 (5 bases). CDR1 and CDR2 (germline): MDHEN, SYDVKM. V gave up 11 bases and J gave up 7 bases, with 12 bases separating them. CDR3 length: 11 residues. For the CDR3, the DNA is TGTGCCTCTGGGGGGGGGCAGCCCCAGCATTTT. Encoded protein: CASGGGQPQHF.

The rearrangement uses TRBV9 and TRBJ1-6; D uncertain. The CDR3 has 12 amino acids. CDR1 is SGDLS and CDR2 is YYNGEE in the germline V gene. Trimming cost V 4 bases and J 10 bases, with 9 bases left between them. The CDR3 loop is CASSSAGSPLHF. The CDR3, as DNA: TGTGCCAGCAGCTCAGCGGGGTCACCCCTCCACTTT.

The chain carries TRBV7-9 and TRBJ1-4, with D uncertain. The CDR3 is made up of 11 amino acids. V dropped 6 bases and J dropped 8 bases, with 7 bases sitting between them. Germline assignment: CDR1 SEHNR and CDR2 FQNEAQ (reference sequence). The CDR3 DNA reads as TGTGCCAGCAGTGAAAGCGAAAAACTGTTTTTT. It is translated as CASSESEKLFF.

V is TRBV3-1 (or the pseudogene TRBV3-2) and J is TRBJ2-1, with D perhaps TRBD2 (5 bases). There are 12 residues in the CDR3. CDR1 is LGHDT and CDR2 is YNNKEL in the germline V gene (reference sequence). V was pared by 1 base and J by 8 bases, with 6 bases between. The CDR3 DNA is TGTGCCAGCAGCCAAGGGCGGGATGAGCAGTTCTTC. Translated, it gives CASSQGRDEQFF.

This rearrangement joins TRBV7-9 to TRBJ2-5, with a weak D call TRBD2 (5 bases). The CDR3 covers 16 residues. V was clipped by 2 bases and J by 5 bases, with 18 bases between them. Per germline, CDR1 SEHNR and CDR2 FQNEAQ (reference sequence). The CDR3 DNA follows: TGTGCCAGCAGCTTATTCTTCCCTAGCCGAAGGGAGACCCAGTACTTC. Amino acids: CASSLFFPSRRETQYF.

The CDR3 region is CAWSPTGNTIYF. The CDR3 bases are TGTGCCTGGAGTCCAACTGGAAACACCATATATTTT. The chain has TRBV30 and TRBJ1-3; D gene unclear. The CDR3 totals 12 residues. The germline V and J ends were trimmed by 2 bases and 2 bases, with 4 bases remaining between them. CDR1 and CDR2 (germline): GTSNPN, SVGIG (reference sequence).

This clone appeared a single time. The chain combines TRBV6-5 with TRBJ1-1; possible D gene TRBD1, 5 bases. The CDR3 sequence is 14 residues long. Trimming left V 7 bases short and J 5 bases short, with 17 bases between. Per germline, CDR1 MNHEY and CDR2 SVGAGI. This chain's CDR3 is CASTEWGGRTEAFF. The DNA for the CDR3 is TGTGCCAGCACCGAATGGGGGGGGAGGACTGAAGCTTTCTTT.

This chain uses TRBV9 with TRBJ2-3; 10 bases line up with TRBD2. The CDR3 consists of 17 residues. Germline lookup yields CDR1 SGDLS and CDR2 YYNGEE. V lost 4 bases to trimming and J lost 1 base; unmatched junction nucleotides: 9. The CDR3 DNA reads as TGTGCCAGCAGCCCCCTTGGGAGCGGGAGGGGCACAGATACGCAGTATTTT. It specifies CASSPLGSGRGTDTQYF. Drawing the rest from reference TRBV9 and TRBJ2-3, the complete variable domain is DSGVTQTPKHLITATGQRVTLRCSPRSGDLSVYWYQQSLDQGLQFLIQYYNGEERAKGNILERFSAQQFPDLHSELNLSSLELGDSALYFCASSPLGSGRGTDTQYFGPGTRLTVL.

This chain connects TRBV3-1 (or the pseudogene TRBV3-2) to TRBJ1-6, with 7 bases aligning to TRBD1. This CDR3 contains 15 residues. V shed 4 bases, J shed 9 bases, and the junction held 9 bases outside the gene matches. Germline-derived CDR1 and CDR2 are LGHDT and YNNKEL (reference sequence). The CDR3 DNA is TGTGCCAGCAGCCCCACAGGGGACCGGGGTTCACCCCTCCACTTT. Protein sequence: CASSPTGDRGSPLHF.

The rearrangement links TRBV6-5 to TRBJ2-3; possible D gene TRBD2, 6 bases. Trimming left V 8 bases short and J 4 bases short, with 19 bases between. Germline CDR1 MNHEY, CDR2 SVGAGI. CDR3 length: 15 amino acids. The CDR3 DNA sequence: TGTGCCAGCCCCCCCGCGGGGAACTTCCCAGATACGCAGTATTTT. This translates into CASPPAGNFPDTQYF.